A selection of T cell receptor beta chains follows, all from one sample in a study of blood T cells in healthy people across ages. TCRdb itself ran the 5' RACE reads through MiXCR, one entry per CDR3 protein. This repertoire shows more than 800,000 distinct CDR3 sequences, less than 50% found once; its top ten account for approximately 17%. Sequencing was carried out using blood. The receptors were gathered from a woman aged 55-69 years in good health. CDR3s include the opening cysteine and the closing phenylalanine or tryptophan. D genes are given only for firm matches. Clone size, where shown, is once, few, many, or a class for clones that have expanded.

J,D,size,V,DNA,CDR3
TRBJ2-5,NA,once,TRBV19,TGTGCCAGCCGAACTAGCAACCAAGGGACCCAGTACTTC,CASRTSNQGTQYF
TRBJ2-1,NA,many,TRBV29-1,TGCAGCGTTGAAGACAGGGACGAGTACAATGAGCAGTTCTTC,CSVEDRDEYNEQFF
TRBJ1-2,NA,few,TRBV6-6,TGTGCCAGCAGTTTGAACAGGGAAGCTAACTATGGCTACACCTTC,CASSLNREANYGYTF
TRBJ2-7,NA,few,TRBV4-1,TGCGCCAGCAGCCAAGAACCTCTCCCCTTCTACGAGCAGTACTTC,CASSQEPLPFYEQYF
TRBJ2-1,NA,few,TRBV27,TGTGCCAGCAGTTTAAGCAGGGCCCACAATGAGCAGTTCTTC,CASSLSRAHNEQFF
TRBJ2-1,TRBD1,NA,TRBV18,TGTGTCAGCTCACCAGGACAGGGTACATACAATGAGCAGTTCTTC,CVSSPGQGTYNEQFF
TRBJ2-3,NA,NA,TRBV27,TGTGCCACCAGGGAAGGGAGCACAGATACGCAGTATTTT,CATREGSTDTQYF
TRBJ1-2,TRBD1,NA,TRBV9,TGTGCCAGCAGCGCTAGTCCCGGGACAGGGTCGCATGGCTACACCTTC,CASSASPGTGSHGYTF
TRBJ2-1,TRBD2,few,TRBV20-1,TGCAGTGCGGACCGGGGACTAGCGGGAGTAACCAATGAGCAGTTCTTC,CSADRGLAGVTNEQFF
TRBJ2-5,TRBD2,few,TRBV11-2,TGTGCCAGCAGCTTAGTAGCGGGAGACGCATACAATGAGCAGTACTTC,CASSLVAGDAYNEQYF
TRBJ2-7,NA,NA,TRBV10-3,TGTGCCATCAGTGAGTCGGGAGCGTATAGCCCCTACAATGAGCAGTACTTC,CAISESGAYSPYNEQYF
TRBJ2-7,NA,NA,TRBV28,TGTGCCAGCAGTCCTACGGGCAGGATGATGTACTTC,CASSPTGRMMYF
TRBJ2-2,NA,few,TRBV15,TGTGCCACCAGCAGAGTTCCCCCGACCGGGGAGCTGTTTTTT,CATSRVPPTGELFF
TRBJ2-1,NA,NA,TRBV20-1,TGCAGTGCTATTAGCGGAACTATCCAGTTCTTC,CSAISGTIQFF
TRBJ2-1,NA,NA,TRBV2,TGTGCCAGCAGCGTGGACAGAAGGAACTACAATGAGCAGTTCTTC,CASSVDRRNYNEQFF
TRBJ1-4,NA,NA,TRBV7-9,TGTGCCAGCAGCGTAGAGGGGACCGGCGAAAAACTGTTTTTT,CASSVEGTGEKLFF
TRBJ2-5,NA,NA,TRBV5-1,TGCGCCAGCAGGGAGTTTATTCAAGAGACCCAGTACTTC,CASREFIQETQYF
TRBJ2-7,TRBD2,NA,TRBV5-6,TGTGCCAGCGTCACGACGGGAGGGGCTCCCGAGCAGTACTTC,CASVTTGGAPEQYF
TRBJ2-1,NA,NA,TRBV10-3,TGTGCCATCAGTGACGGGGCGGGGTCGAATGAGCAGTTCTTC,CAISDGAGSNEQFF
TRBJ2-3,TRBD2,few,TRBV29-1,TGCAGCGTTTGCCAGACTAGCAGGGACCCCACAGATACGCAGTATTTT,CSVCQTSRDPTDTQYF
TRBJ1-1,NA,NA,TRBV14,TGTGCCAGCAGCCAAGACTGGAACACTGAAGCTTTCTTT,CASSQDWNTEAFF
TRBJ1-6,TRBD1,few,TRBV20-1,TGCAGTGCCACGGGATCGACAGGGAGCTCCTATAATTCACCCCTCCACTTT,CSATGSTGSSYNSPLHF
TRBJ1-4,NA,few,TRBV29-1,TGCAGCGCTTACCATGAAAAACTGTTTTTT,CSAYHEKLFF
TRBJ1-6,NA,NA,TRBV20-1,TGCAGTGCCCGACCCCAGGGAGGAGGTTCACCCCTCCACTTT,CSARPQGGGSPLHF
TRBJ1-6,NA,NA,TRBV20-1,TGCAGTGCTAGAGATCAGGGGTCACCCCTCCACTTT,CSARDQGSPLHF
TRBJ2-1,NA,NA,TRBV9,TGTGCCAGCAGCCCAAACTCCCGGACAGGCCGGCGACTAGCTCGGTACAATGAGCAGTTCTTC,CASSPNSRTGRRLARYNEQFF
TRBJ2-7,TRBD2,NA,TRBV14,TGTGCCAGCAGCCCGCCCGGGGGGGTGCCTTTCTACGAGCAGTACTTC,CASSPPGGVPFYEQYF
TRBJ2-2,NA,NA,TRBV7-3,TGTGCCAGCACACACCATACCGGGGAGCTGTTTTTT,CASTHHTGELFF
TRBJ2-1,NA,few,TRBV20-1,TGCAGTGCTAGAGATCGAAGTAACAATGAGCAGTTCTTC,CSARDRSNNEQFF
TRBJ2-4,NA,NA,TRBV15,TGTGCCACCAGCAGAGTCAGGTACAATGAGCAGTACTTC,CATSRVRYNEQYF
TRBJ2-7,TRBD2,NA,TRBV5-1,TGCGCCAGCAGCTTGGGTGAAGATGGGCGGGAGAGTTACGAGCAGTACTTC,CASSLGEDGRESYEQYF
TRBJ2-5,TRBD1,NA,TRBV20-1,TGCAGTGCTAGAATAGGACAGGGTCAAGAGACCCAGTACTTC,CSARIGQGQETQYF
TRBJ2-1,NA,NA,TRBV20-1,TGCAGTGCTAGACTATCCAATGAGCAGTTCTTC,CSARLSNEQFF
TRBJ2-7,NA,NA,TRBV7-9,TGTGCCAGCAGCCAAGCGGGCGGTATTCCCTACGAGCAGTACTTC,CASSQAGGIPYEQYF
TRBJ2-7,NA,few,TRBV20-1,TGCAGTGCTAGTCCAGGGTCGATCTTAGAGCAGTACTTC,CSASPGSILEQYF
TRBJ2-5,TRBD2,NA,TRBV7-8,TGTGCCAGCAGCTTGCGGAGACGAGCGGGACAAGAGACCCAGTACTTC,CASSLRRRAGQETQYF
TRBJ2-7,TRBD2,NA,TRBV7-2,TGTGCCAGCAGTTTTATTGGGGCTAGCGGGGCCCACCCCTACGAGCAGTACTTC,CASSFIGASGAHPYEQYF
TRBJ2-5,TRBD2,NA,TRBV10-2,TGCGCCAGCACAAGCCTAGCGGTAGAGACCCAGTACTTC,CASTSLAVETQYF
TRBJ2-5,TRBD2,NA,TRBV3-1,TGTGCCAGCAGCCCCAGGACTAGCGCTTGGCAAGAGACCCAGTACTTC,CASSPRTSAWQETQYF
TRBJ2-1,TRBD2,NA,TRBV20-1,TGCAGTGCTAGAGATCTTACGGGACTAGCGGGACGGAATGAGCAGTTCTTC,CSARDLTGLAGRNEQFF
TRBJ2-1,TRBD2,NA,TRBV7-2,TGTGCCAGCAGCTTAGAGCGGGGGTACAATGAGCGGTTCTTC,CASSLERGYNERFF
TRBJ1-5,NA,NA,TRBV20-1,TGCAGTGCTAACGCAGGGAGCTTAAATCAGCCCCAGCATTTT,CSANAGSLNQPQHF
TRBJ1-4,NA,few,TRBV20-1,TGCAGTGCTACCGACAGGCCAACTAATGAAAAACTGTTTTTT,CSATDRPTNEKLFF
TRBJ1-6,NA,many,TRBV6-2/TRBV6-3,TGTGCCAGCAGTTACGGAACCGGAGGGAATTCACCCCTCCACTTT,CASSYGTGGNSPLHF
TRBJ2-7,NA,once,TRBV5-1,TGCGCCAGCAGCTTGAGGGGCACTTCGGGCTACGAGCAGTACTTC,CASSLRGTSGYEQYF
TRBJ2-3,TRBD2,NA,TRBV5-1,TGCGCCAGCAGCGTGGCCGGGACTAGCAATACGCAGTATTTT,CASSVAGTSNTQYF
TRBJ1-4,NA,NA,TRBV4-1,TGCGCCAGCAGCCAGTGGACAAATGAAAAACTGTTTTTT,CASSQWTNEKLFF
TRBJ2-1,NA,once,TRBV7-3,TGTGCCAGCAGCTCGGGACAAGCCAATGAGCAGTTCTTC,CASSSGQANEQFF
TRBJ2-1,NA,NA,TRBV5-1,TGCGCCAGCAGCCCTGCCTTTGCGAGCTCCTACAATGAGCAGTTCTTC,CASSPAFASSYNEQFF
TRBJ2-5,TRBD1,NA,TRBV7-9,TGTGCCAGCAGCTTGGGCAACAGGGGTCTCCAAGAGACCCAGTACTTC,CASSLGNRGLQETQYF
TRBJ2-1,NA,few,TRBV29-1,TGCAGCGTTGAATTCAGGGGCAATGAGCAGTTCTTC,CSVEFRGNEQFF
TRBJ2-3,NA,few,TRBV10-3,TGTGCCATCAGTGACAAAGATACGCAGTATTTT,CAISDKDTQYF
TRBJ2-5,TRBD2,many,TRBV4-2,TGTGCCAGCAGCCAAGGAGGTGCGGGAGTGGAGACCCAGTACTTC,CASSQGGAGVETQYF
TRBJ2-2,NA,many,TRBV3-1,TGTGCCAGCAGCCAAATGGGCGCGAACACCGGGGAGCTGTTTTTT,CASSQMGANTGELFF
TRBJ2-7,NA,NA,TRBV20-1,TGCAGTGCTTCCGTTACGGGGGTCGTCAACGAGCAGTACTTC,CSASVTGVVNEQYF
TRBJ2-7,NA,few,TRBV6-5,TGTGCCAGCAGTCGACGCTCGGGCTCCTACGAGCAGTACTTC,CASSRRSGSYEQYF